This T cell receptor (beta chain) was identified during a study of T cell clonality in common variable immunodeficiency (dated by TCRdb to about 2015). Points the paper makes about the study in general: Even though DNA input was the same, control samples had an average of about 90,000 unique sequences each, compared with approximately 30,000 in CVID samples. Differences among patients in the CVID cohort limited the correlations between repertoire features and clinical complications. CVID TCRbeta sequences were reported to have fewer deletions and N-nucleotide insertions and to lack highly modified clones with 13 or more V deletions. TCRbeta clonality was higher in CVID subjects than in healthy controls (t-test p = 0.018), and the increase was most characteristic of about a third of subjects. According to the authors, finding the cause of the higher clonality in CVID would require sequencing the repertoires of T cell subpopulations. CVID subjects shared fewer TCRbeta clones with each other than healthy controls did (p < 0.0001).

The CDR3 sequence holds 11 residues, the cysteine and phenylalanine included. Only the CDR3 bases that were read are kept: 24 of them, in frame from base 1. The germline ends are 5 bases apart after V is trimmed by 3 bases and J by 6 bases. The germline V gene specifies SNHLY as CDR1 and FYNNEI as CDR2. Equivalent amounts of genomic DNA from CVID and control samples were used as sequencing input. For every sample, a 60 bp segment covering the rearranged TCRbeta CDR3 region was amplified and then sequenced. The immunoSEQ assay, a bias-corrected multiplex PCR with high-throughput sequencing, was employed for TCRbeta amplification. The published analysis was carried out like this. Every unique nucleotide sequence counted as a clone and was annotated with V, D and J genes, copy number and frequency. Sequences were labeled productive if in frame, and non-productive if out of frame or containing stop codons. As previously described, Shannon's entropy was used to calculate clonality. The predicted amino acid sequences of productive clones were used to derive mean CDR3 Kyte-Doolittle hydropathy. Hierarchical clustering of scaled V gene usage was performed with the R hclust function using Manhattan distance and complete linkage. Sharing of clones by CDR3 amino acid sequence was evaluated through resampling of 12 repertoires per group over 100 rounds. The repertoires were screened for 65 to 75 published EBV-specific TCRbeta sequences and roughly 240 published CMV-specific TCRbeta sequences. After two CVID samples that produced fewer than 10,000 sequences were dropped from the analysis, some 40 CVID repertoires remained. TCRdb obtained this table from immuneACCESS and retained in-frame rearrangements with V and J assigned. These tables miss some clones; where compared with another copy, unresolved V genes account for less than half of the shortfall, and the remainder is unexplained. V and J calls and clone size are as listed in that table; D and trimming were resolved from the DNA. The sample features under 25,000 clones, and none is a singleton. Approximately 24% of the sample belongs to the ten largest clones.

This clone was found a few times. What antigen it recognizes has not been identified. The read terminates 3 residues ahead of where the CDR3 ends, so the germline J gene completes it. Diagnosis of CVID followed standard criteria, namely serum IgG, IgA and/or IgM below the normal range together with specific antibody deficiency. There were roughly 45 subjects in the CVID group (approximately 15 female and roughly 29 male), ranging in age from 9 to 64 years, with a mean age of around 40. Both CVID patients and healthy controls were predominantly of Caucasian heritage. Replacement immunoglobulin therapy had been administered to all CVID subjects for at least one year at the time of study participation. No CVID subject was ill or taking immunomodulatory or immunosuppressive medication when blood was collected. From each donor, about 5 to 8.5 ml of heparinized peripheral whole blood was collected. Genomic DNA from adults with common variable immune deficiency (CVID) and from healthy adult controls was the source for sequencing TCRbeta CDR3 repertoires. Diluted blood was density-centrifuged over Hypaque 1077 or Ficoll-Paque to isolate peripheral blood mononuclear cells. Genomic DNA was obtained from unsorted mononuclear cells through either Qiagen column purification or a centrifugation-based method.

This clonotype originated in a human donor with common variable immunodeficiency. Sequenced material: peripheral blood mononuclear cells. In this chain, TRBV2 is recombined with TRBJ1-2, with the D gene not confidently named. The CDR3 reads CASSDRNGYTF. CDR3 DNA, as far as it was read: TGTGCCAGCAGTGATCGTAATGGC.